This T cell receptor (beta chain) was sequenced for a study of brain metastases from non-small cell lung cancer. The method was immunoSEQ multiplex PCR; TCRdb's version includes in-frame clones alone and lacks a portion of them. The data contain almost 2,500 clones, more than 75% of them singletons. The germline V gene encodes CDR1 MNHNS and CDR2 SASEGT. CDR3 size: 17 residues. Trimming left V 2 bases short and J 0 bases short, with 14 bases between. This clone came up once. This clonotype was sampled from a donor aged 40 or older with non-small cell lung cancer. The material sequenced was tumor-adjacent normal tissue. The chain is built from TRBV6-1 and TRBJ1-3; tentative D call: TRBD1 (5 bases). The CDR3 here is CASSEKGLSLSGNTIYF. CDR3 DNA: TGTGCCAGCAGTGAAAAGGGACTCAGTCTCTCTGGAAACACCATATATTTT.